The 11 T cell receptor beta chains below were found in one sample sequenced in a study of cytomegalovirus exposure and HLA in healthy donors. The PCR had 60 Vbeta and 13 Jbeta primers. The method was immunoSEQ multiplex PCR; TCRdb's version includes in-frame clones alone and lacks a portion of them. The sample shows some 170,000 clones, 75% of them seen only once. The specimen sequenced was PBMCs. The source of these receptors is a woman in her 50s in good health and CMV-seropositive.

This clone was recorded once. The chain couples TRBV13 to TRBJ2-7, with D maybe TRBD2 (5 bases). The CDR3 length is 14 residues. V gave up 2 bases and J gave up 2 bases, with 10 bases separating them. Germline V lookup: CDR1 PRHDT, CDR2 FYEKMQ (reference sequence). The CDR3, as DNA: TGTGCCAGCAGCTTACCGGGAAACACCTACGAGCAGTACTTC. Translation gives CASSLPGNTYEQYF.

V usage is TRBV4-1 and J usage is TRBJ2-1, with D maybe TRBD1 (6 bases). V lost 4 bases to trimming and J lost 0 bases, with 16 bases between them. The CDR3 totals 17 residues. Germline lookup yields CDR1 MGHRA and CDR2 YSYEKL. CDR3 residues: CASSLYRDTSSYNEQFF. The CDR3 DNA follows: TGCGCCAGCAGCCTATACCGGGACACTAGCTCCTACAATGAGCAGTTCTTC.

This rearrangement joins TRBV30 to TRBJ1-1, with a tentative D call TRBD1 (5 bases). V gave up 2 bases and J gave up 5 bases, with 15 bases separating them. Germline CDR1 GTSNPN, CDR2 SVGIG (reference sequence). This CDR3 comprises 14 residues. CDR3 DNA: TGTGCCTGGAGTCTCAGGGCAGGACTAACTGAAGCTTTCTTT. Translation gives CAWSLRAGLTEAFF.

The chain employs TRBV2 and TRBJ1-3, with 8 nucleotides matching TRBD1. Germline V gene sequence: CDR1 SNHLY, CDR2 FYNNEI. The CDR3 length is 14 residues. The ends lost 10 bases at V and 0 bases at J; junction bases unmatched: 5. Written as DNA, the CDR3 is TGTGCCATTGGACAGGGAAGCTCTGGAAACACCATATATTTT. Its translation is CAIGQGSSGNTIYF.

This sequence joins TRBV19 and TRBJ1-2; possible D gene TRBD1, 5 bases. With 10 bases removed from V and 4 bases from J, the gap between germline ends came to 16 bases. The germline CDR1 and CDR2 sequences are LNHDA and SQIVND (reference sequence). The CDR3 extends over 13 amino acids. This chain's CDR3 is CATGTPWVYGYTF. The CDR3, as DNA: TGTGCCACCGGGACTCCTTGGGTCTATGGCTACACCTTC.

The rearrangement joins TRBV4-2 to TRBJ2-5, with D perhaps TRBD2 (7 bases). The germline gives CDR1 LGHNA, CDR2 YNFKEQ. The CDR3 sequence is 16 residues long. Trimming removed 0 bases at V and 3 bases at J, with 14 bases between. CDR3 in DNA: TGTGCCAGCAGCCAAGATCAGGCGGGGGCGGAAGAGACCCAGTACTTC. The encoded protein is CASSQDQAGAEETQYF.

This clone came up a few times. J is TRBJ1-6 and V is TRBV19; 7 bases are shared with TRBD1. There are 15 residues in the CDR3. The V and J ends lost 4 bases and 9 bases, in that order; junction bases with no gene match: 9. Germline-derived CDR1 and CDR2 are LNHDA and SQIVND (reference sequence). The CDR3 loop reads CASSKVGTDGSPLHF. CDR3 coding DNA: TGTGCCAGTAGTAAGGTAGGGACAGACGGTTCACCCCTCCACTTT. The full variable domain, rest sourced from reference TRBV19 and TRBJ1-6, is DGGITQSPKYLFRKEGQNVTLSCEQNLNHDAMYWYRQDPGQGLRLIYYSQIVNDFQKGDIAEGYSVSREKKESFPLTVTSAQKNPTAFYLCASSKVGTDGSPLHFGNGTRLTVT.

V gene TRBV5-6 combines with J gene TRBJ2-1, with D possibly TRBD1 on 6 matching bases. This CDR3 region has 15 residues. Germline CDR1 is SGHDT and CDR2 is YYEEEE. Trimming stripped 4 bases from V and 1 base from J, with 12 bases between. Here the CDR3 DNA reads TGTGCCAGCAGCCGCAGGGGAACGTCCTACAATGAGCAGTTCTTC. Protein product: CASSRRGTSYNEQFF.

This clone showed up just once. The rearrangement links TRBV9 to TRBJ2-2; 7 nucleotides agree with TRBD2. Losses at the gene ends were 3 bases for V and 0 bases for J; bases not matched to a gene: 8. The CDR3 covers 17 residues. The V gene's germline CDR1 is SGDLS and CDR2 YYNGEE. The CDR3 loop is CASSGGASGTNTGELFF. The CDR3 bases are TGTGCCAGCAGCGGAGGGGCTAGCGGAACGAACACCGGGGAGCTGTTTTTT.

This clone appeared a single time. V gene TRBV19 combines with J gene TRBJ2-6; 8 nucleotides match TRBD1. The CDR3 is made up of 16 amino acids. V gave up 6 bases and J gave up 4 bases; unmatched junction bases: 8. Germline loops: CDR1 LNHDA, CDR2 SQIVND (reference sequence). CDR3 DNA sequence: TGTGCCAGTAGGGATTCAGGGGGCACCGGGGCCAACGTCCTGACTTTC. Translating gives CASRDSGGTGANVLTF.

The table lists this clone with a few counts. This chain connects TRBV5-1 to TRBJ2-7; 7 bases match TRBD2. V shed 0 bases and J 4 bases; nucleotides not matched to a gene: 7. Germline V gene sequence: CDR1 SGHRS, CDR2 YFSETQ. This CDR3 comprises 15 residues. The CDR3 sequence is CASSLVAGASYEQYF. Written as DNA, the CDR3 is TGCGCCAGCAGCTTGGTTGCGGGAGCGAGTTACGAGCAGTACTTC.